Listed below are T cell receptor beta chains from one sample, sequenced in a study of naive and memory T cell subsets. One entry per CDR3 protein, called by TCRdb with MiXCR from the 5' RACE reads. This repertoire shows just over 25,000 distinct CDR3 sequences, under 30% found once; its top ten account for 1.8%. The receptors derive from a female donor in good health. Each CDR3 is given with its conserved first and last residue. The D gene is left open where the match is weak. The size field is filled for only some rows; it gives once, few, many or a size class.

d_call	cdr3_length	clone_size	v_call	j_call	cdr3_nt	cdr3_aa
.	14	medium-sized	TRBV7-2	TRBJ2-5	TGTGCCAGCAGCCGCCGAGCGAAGGCGGAGACCCAGTACTTC	CASSRRAKAETQYF
.	16	medium-sized	TRBV7-2	TRBJ1-6	TGTGCCAGCAGCTTAGATGGGAGCTCCTATAATTCACCCCTCCACTTT	CASSLDGSSYNSPLHF
TRBD1	13	.	TRBV2	TRBJ2-1	TGTGCCAGCAGTGATGAACAGGGGGCTGAGCAGTTCTTC	CASSDEQGAEQFF
.	11	.	TRBV5-1	TRBJ2-1	TGCGCCAGCAGGGGGGCCAACGAGCAGTTCTTC	CASRGANEQFF
.	15	.	TRBV7-2	TRBJ2-3	TGTGCCAGCAGCTTAGACATTATGTCCACAGATACGCAGTATTTT	CASSLDIMSTDTQYF
TRBD2	17	.	TRBV2	TRBJ2-3	TGTGCCAGCAGTGAACTAAGAAGCGGGGGAATCGCAGATACGCAGTATTTT	CASSELRSGGIADTQYF
.	12	few	TRBV27	TRBJ1-2	TGTGCCAGCAGTTTCCGGGCAGGGGATTACACCTTC	CASSFRAGDYTF
TRBD2	15	.	TRBV5-6	TRBJ2-7	TGTGCCAGCAGCAGCATGGGACTAGCAGACTACGAGCAGTACTTC	CASSSMGLADYEQYF
.	13	many	TRBV29-1	TRBJ2-5	TGCAGCGTTGAGCGGGACAGTCAAGAGACCCAGTACTTC	CSVERDSQETQYF
.	13	many	TRBV12-5	TRBJ2-2	TGTGCTAGTGGTTTGGCCAGCACCGGGGAGCTGTTTTTT	CASGLASTGELFF
.	17	many	TRBV7-9	TRBJ2-3	TGTGCCAGCAGCTTAGAAACCGGGCCTACCGAAGGGGATACGCAGTATTTT	CASSLETGPTEGDTQYF
.	12	.	TRBV6-5	TRBJ1-4	TGTGCCAGCAGTAACCAGGATGAAAAACTGTTTTTT	CASSNQDEKLFF